Described below is a single TCR beta chain sequence and its context. Its antigen is currently unknown. The PCR contained 60 Vbeta and 13 Jbeta primers. Profiling relied on immunoSEQ multiplex PCR, and the TCRdb table lists in-frame clones only, not all of them. The sample lists about 110,000 clones; 74% were seen once. These data are taken from a study of cytomegalovirus exposure and HLA in healthy donors. Regarding the study as a whole: Most subjects had HLA-A and HLA-B alleles reportedly predicted accurately by TCR beta sequences.

This CDR3 is 14 amino acids long. In germline, CDR1 is SGHRS, CDR2 YFSETQ. V was trimmed by 3 bases and J by 4 bases, leaving 13 bases between them. The receptor was derived from a woman between 40 and 50 years old in good health and CMV-seropositive. The chain has TRBV5-1 and TRBJ1-2; weak D call: TRBD1 (6 bases). The sequenced sample was PBMCs. CDR3 bases: TGCGCCAGCAGCTCGGGGGGGCCTACCTATGGCTACACCTTC. Encoded protein: CASSSGGPTYGYTF.